The 10 T cell receptor beta chains below all came from one sample that was sequenced in a study of T cell responses to AZD1222 COVID-19 vaccine. The repertoire was sequenced with immunoSEQ multiplex PCR; TCRdb's copy has only in-frame clones and lacks some. The data contain about 110,000 clones, roughly 85% of them singletons. This specimen consisted of peripheral blood, obtained 28 days after the second AZD1222 dose. Source of these receptors: an adult who received the AZD1222 COVID-19 vaccine.

This clone has a single count. This sequence joins TRBV5-1 and TRBJ2-1; weak D call: TRBD2 (5 bases). The CDR3 runs 16 residues. Trimming stripped 4 bases from V and 0 bases from J, with 14 bases between. The germline CDR1 and CDR2 sequences are SGHRS and YFSETQ. The CDR3 DNA is TGCGCCAGCAGCCCTAAGGAAGGGAGCTCCTACAATGAGCAGTTCTTC. Residues: CASSPKEGSSYNEQFF.

The chain employs TRBV6-2 or TRBV6-3 and TRBJ2-1; D may be TRBD1 (5 bases). CDR3 size: 11 residues. V lost 6 bases, J lost 6 bases, and 6 bases lay in between. Germline assignment: CDR1 MNHEY and CDR2 SVGEGT. The CDR3 bases are TGTGCCAGCAGCCAGGGCAATGAGCAGTTCTTC. This translates into CASSQGNEQFF.

The V and J genes are TRBV18 and TRBJ1-2; TRBD1 aligns across 9 bases. This CDR3 is built from 17 residues. Germline V lookup: CDR1 KGHSH, CDR2 LQKENI. The V and J ends lost 4 bases and 2 bases, in that order; junction bases with no gene match: 11. CDR3 sequence (DNA): TGTGCCAGCTCACGTTTTTCCGGGACAGGGACCAACTATGGCTACACCTTC. As protein: CASSRFSGTGTNYGYTF.

The genes are TRBV18 and TRBJ2-2, with 8 bases aligning to TRBD1. Germline CDR1 is KGHSH and CDR2 is LQKENI. The CDR3 loop spans 16 amino acids. J lost 1 base, V lost 2 bases, and 3 bases had no gene match. The CDR3 coding sequence is TGTGCCAGCTCACCAGGACAGGGCTTGAACACCGGGGAGCTGTTTTTT. This sequence encodes CASSPGQGLNTGELFF.

The CDR3 region is CAIGTGDYSNQPQHF. The DNA for the CDR3 is TGTGCCATAGGGACAGGAGATTATAGCAATCAGCCCCAGCATTTT. V usage is TRBV10-3 and J usage is TRBJ1-5, with 8 nucleotides matching TRBD1. The CDR3 has 15 residues. Germline CDR1 reads ENHRY; CDR2 reads SYGVKD. With 9 bases clipped from V and 0 bases from J, the junction kept 7 bases outside the gene matches.

J is TRBJ2-7 and V is TRBV28; D unresolved. CDR3 length: 13 residues. Between the trimmed V and J ends, which lost 3 bases and 0 bases, there was a span of 6 bases. Looked up from germline, CDR1 is MDHEN and CDR2 is SYDVKM. The CDR3 loop reads CASSFHRSYEQYF. CDR3 nucleotide sequence: TGTGCCAGCAGTTTTCATCGCTCCTACGAGCAGTACTTC.

The genes are TRBV21-1 and TRBJ2-7; no check of the table's D call, TRBD2, against the DNA was made. TRBV21-1 is assigned pseudogene status. The CDR3 length is 18 residues. CDR3 bases: TGTGCCAGCAGCAAAGCATTATGGCTAGCGGGAGATTCCTACGAGCAGTACTTC. Protein product: CASSKALWLAGDSYEQYF.

The chain uses TRBV3-1 (or the pseudogene TRBV3-2) and TRBJ1-6, with TRBD1 identical over 10 bases. CDR3 length: 15 residues. Per germline, CDR1 LGHDT and CDR2 YNNKEL (reference sequence). Unmatched junction bases numbered 7, after V lost 5 bases and J lost 9 bases. CDR3 bases: TGTGCCAGCAGCTTGGGACAGGGGAGAGGTTCACCCCTCCACTTT. This translates into CASSLGQGRGSPLHF.

This clone showed up just once. The genes are TRBV7-9 and TRBJ1-1; D unclear. Between the trimmed V and J ends, which lost 6 bases and 3 bases, there was a span of 17 bases. The germline CDR1 and CDR2 sequences are SEHNR and FQNEAQ (reference sequence). The CDR3 contains 15 residues. CDR3 amino acids: CASSPILGVYTEAFF. The CDR3 nucleotides read TGTGCCAGCAGTCCCATCCTTGGAGTGTACACTGAAGCTTTCTTT.

This CDR3 is CASSARDRGFEKLFF. CDR3 coding DNA: TGTGCCAGCAGCGCCCGGGACAGGGGGTTCGAAAAACTGTTTTTT. The chain uses TRBV9 and TRBJ1-4; 11 bases are shared with TRBD1. Germline V CDR1 and CDR2: SGDLS, YYNGEE. There are 15 residues in the CDR3. The V gene end was trimmed by 3 bases and the J gene end by 8 bases; junction bases not matched to a gene: 6.